The 25 T cell receptor beta chains presented below share a single source sample, sequenced in a study of blood T cell repertoires in COVID-19. The table came from immunoSEQ multiplex PCR; TCRdb's copy has only in-frame clones and leaves some out. Found here are approximately 150,000 clones, 70% to 90% of them singletons; the top ten hold around 6.2%. The sample taken for sequencing was PBMCs or T cells enriched from blood (not recorded which). Receptors were obtained from a woman aged 40 to 49 who had recovered from COVID-19.

This clone showed up just once. The J gene is TRBJ2-7, the V gene TRBV2, with 10 bases aligning to TRBD1. V was clipped by 2 bases and J by 3 bases; unmatched bases: 7. The CDR3 is 16 residues long. Germline V gene lookup returns CDR1 SNHLY and CDR2 FYNNEI. For the CDR3, the DNA is TGTGCCAGCAGTGAACGGGCGGGACAGGGGAACTACGAGCAGTACTTC. This sequence encodes CASSERAGQGNYEQYF.

The V and J genes are TRBV9 and TRBJ2-1; a possible D gene is TRBD1 (5 bases). The CDR3 has 16 residues. Trimming cost V 4 bases and J 5 bases, with 19 bases left between them. Germline V lookup: CDR1 SGDLS, CDR2 YYNGEE. CDR3: CASSKDGAMGHNEQFF. The DNA of the CDR3 is TGTGCCAGCAGCAAGGACGGAGCGATGGGGCACAATGAGCAGTTCTTC. Combining the CDR3 with reference TRBV9 and TRBJ2-1 gives the whole variable domain DSGVTQTPKHLITATGQRVTLRCSPRSGDLSVYWYQQSLDQGLQFLIQYYNGEERAKGNILERFSAQQFPDLHSELNLSSLELGDSALYFCASSKDGAMGHNEQFFGPGTRLTVL.

This CDR3 is CASTTPTGAEAFF. The CDR3 bases are TGTGCCAGCACCACCCCCACAGGGGCTGAAGCTTTCTTT. The chain couples TRBV7-9 to TRBJ1-1, with TRBD1 matching 7 bases. Germline values: CDR1 SEHNR, CDR2 FQNEAQ (reference sequence). The CDR3 has 13 residues. Losses at the gene ends were 7 bases for V and 6 bases for J; bases not matched to a gene: 8.

The chain joins TRBV7-9 to TRBJ1-2; 11 bases fit TRBD1. This CDR3 comprises 13 residues. The V segment lost 6 bases and the J segment 5 bases; nucleotides outside the gene matches: 2. Germline assignment: CDR1 SEHNR and CDR2 FQNEAQ (reference sequence). CDR3 DNA sequence: TGTGCCAGCAGTGGACAGGGGGCATATGGCTACACCTTC. Its protein product is CASSGQGAYGYTF.

J is TRBJ1-1 and V is TRBV5-1; 8 nucleotides agree with TRBD1. From germline, CDR1 is SGHRS and CDR2 YFSETQ. This CDR3 comprises 16 residues. The J segment lost 0 bases and the V segment lost 4 bases, leaving 8 bases of the junction unmatched. The CDR3: CASSQGQGVMNTEAFF. The DNA of the CDR3 is TGCGCCAGCAGCCAAGGACAGGGAGTCATGAACACTGAAGCTTTCTTT.

This clone was seen more than once but under ten times. V gene TRBV4-1 combines with J gene TRBJ1-5; 11 positions match TRBD1. CDR3 length: 15 amino acids. The germline CDR1 and CDR2 sequences are MGHRA and YSYEKL. J was trimmed by 6 bases and V by 3 bases; bases with no gene match: 4. The CDR3 protein is CASSQKDRGLQPQHF. CDR3 DNA: TGCGCCAGCAGCCAGAAGGACAGGGGGCTTCAGCCCCAGCATTTT.

V gene TRBV7-9 combines with J gene TRBJ2-5; D not certain. The germline CDR1 and CDR2 sequences are SEHNR and FQNEAQ (reference sequence). Trimming shortened V by 3 bases and J by 3 bases, and 8 bases separated the two germline ends. The CDR3 contains 13 residues. The CDR3 sequence: CASSLENEETQYF. Written as DNA, the CDR3 is TGTGCCAGCAGCTTGGAGAATGAAGAGACCCAGTACTTC.

The chain recombines TRBV10-1 with TRBJ2-3; 9 nucleotides line up with TRBD2. From germline, CDR1 is WNHNN and CDR2 SYGVQD (reference sequence). CDR3 length equals 14 residues. Germline trimming cut 10 bases from V and 6 bases from J; bases unmatched to any gene: 11. This CDR3 reads CATGPGLATDTQYF. The CDR3 coding sequence is TGCGCCACCGGACCGGGACTAGCCACCGATACGCAGTATTTT.

V is TRBV7-6 and J is TRBJ2-4, with D perhaps TRBD1 (6 bases). The CDR3 has 16 residues. In germline, CDR1 is SGHVS, CDR2 FNYEAQ. V was clipped by 3 bases and J by 4 bases, with 16 bases between them. The CDR3 DNA is TGTGCCAGCAGCTTCCCCGGGTGGGACAAGAAAAACATTCAGTACTTC. Its translation: CASSFPGWDKKNIQYF.

The chain has TRBV27 and TRBJ2-1, with 9 bases matching TRBD2. This CDR3 has 18 amino acids. Unmatched junction bases numbered 17, after V lost 5 bases and J lost 6 bases. CDR1 is MNHEY, CDR2 SMNVEV, per germline (reference sequence). This CDR3 reads CASSHPFPSGRRGNEQFF. CDR3 bases: TGTGCCAGCAGTCACCCCTTCCCGAGCGGGAGGAGGGGCAATGAGCAGTTCTTC.

V usage is TRBV11-2 and J usage is TRBJ1-4; possibly TRBD1 for D (5 bases). V was trimmed by 3 bases and J by 8 bases, leaving 16 bases between them. The CDR3 runs 15 residues. Germline values: CDR1 SGHAT, CDR2 FQNNGV. The CDR3 sequence is CASSFFSRQTEKLFF. The CDR3 DNA sequence: TGTGCCAGCAGCTTCTTCTCTCGACAGACCGAAAAACTGTTTTTT.

This clone was counted a few times. The chain carries TRBV2 and TRBJ2-1, with 9 positions matching TRBD1. With 5 bases clipped from V and 6 bases from J, the junction kept 8 bases outside the gene matches. The CDR3 runs to 15 residues. Germline V CDR1 and CDR2: SNHLY, FYNNEI. The CDR3 here is CASSNRDRVINEQFF. CDR3 in DNA: TGTGCCAGCAGTAACCGGGACAGGGTTATCAATGAGCAGTTCTTC.

The genes are TRBV19 and TRBJ1-1; 11 bases are shared with TRBD1. Per the germline V gene, CDR1 is LNHDA and CDR2 is SQIVND (reference sequence). The trim removed 7 bases at V and 4 bases at J, leaving 2 bases unmatched. The CDR3 sequence is 13 residues long. DNA of the CDR3: TGTGCCAGTAAGGACAGGGGGCCCACTGAAGCTTTCTTT. Encoded protein: CASKDRGPTEAFF. Together with reference TRBV19 and TRBJ1-1, the CDR3 gives the full variable domain: DGGITQSPKYLFRKEGQNVTLSCEQNLNHDAMYWYRQDPGQGLRLIYYSQIVNDFQKGDIAEGYSVSREKKESFPLTVTSAQKNPTAFYLCASKDRGPTEAFFGQGTRLTVV.

This chain joins TRBV6-5 and TRBJ2-7, with TRBD1 matching 10 bases. Germline CDR1 is MNHEY and CDR2 is SVGAGI. V was pared by 6 bases and J by 3 bases, with 8 bases of the junction left unmatched. The CDR3 loop spans 15 amino acids. The CDR3 DNA follows: TGTGCCAGCAGATCGGGACAGGGGCCAATCTACGAGCAGTACTTC. Its translation is CASRSGQGPIYEQYF.

Details on this clone: Here the CDR3 omits its conserved ending phenylalanine or tryptophan, so a read error is the likely source. Because the CDR3's place on the DNA is in doubt, the DNA is left out and the CDR3 is given as listed by TCRdb. V gene TRBV30 combines with J gene TRBJ1-2. The CDR3 is 11 residues long, ends included. CDR1 and CDR2 (germline): GTSNPN, SVGIG (reference sequence). CDR3 amino acids: CAWSVDYQVKI.

The rearrangement uses TRBV13 and TRBJ2-7; no clear D. The germline V and J ends were trimmed by 2 bases and 0 bases, with 5 bases remaining between them. The CDR3 sequence is 13 residues long. CDR1 PRHDT and CDR2 FYEKMQ come from the germline V gene (reference sequence). Here the CDR3 reads CASSLTDSYEQYF. The CDR3 nucleotides are TGTGCCAGCAGCTTAACAGACTCCTACGAGCAGTACTTC.

The chain combines TRBV25-1 with TRBJ1-3, with D unclear. This CDR3 contains 15 residues. CDR1 is MGHDK, CDR2 SYGVNS, per germline. Trimming took off 1 base at V and 0 bases at J, with 7 bases between the two ends. CDR3 DNA sequence: TGTGCCAGCAGTGAATCCGGACTCTCTGGAAACACCATATATTTT. Translating gives CASSESGLSGNTIYF.

The V and J genes are TRBV16 and TRBJ2-1; 7 bases line up with TRBD2. Germline V gives CDR1 KGHSY, CDR2 FQNENV. The CDR3 consists of 14 residues. J was trimmed by 7 bases and V by 0 bases; bases with no gene match: 3. CDR3 protein: CASSQSGTINEQFF. DNA for the CDR3: TGTGCCAGCAGCCAATCTGGGACTATAAATGAGCAGTTCTTC.

This chain links TRBV9 with TRBJ1-2; D gene unclear. Germline lookup yields CDR1 SGDLS and CDR2 YYNGEE. V was shortened by 3 bases and J by 8 bases, with 8 bases between the two germline ends. This CDR3 is 11 amino acids long. This chain's CDR3 is CASSGHTGYTF. CDR3 DNA: TGTGCCAGCAGCGGCCACACAGGCTACACCTTC.

The chain uses TRBV24-1 and TRBJ1-1, with TRBD1 matching 11 bases. The CDR3 spans 16 residues. Looked up from germline, CDR1 is KGHDR and CDR2 is SFDVKD. The J segment lost 2 bases and the V segment lost 7 bases, leaving 8 bases of the junction unmatched. The CDR3 nucleotides are TGTGCCACCAGGCTTCCGGGACAGGGGGGCAACACTGAAGCTTTCTTT. This sequence encodes CATRLPGQGGNTEAFF.

V and J are TRBV5-4 and TRBJ2-3; 14 bases agree with TRBD2. J was trimmed by 3 bases and V by 4 bases; bases with no gene match: 16. This CDR3 has 20 residues. Looked up from germline, CDR1 is SGHNT and CDR2 is YYREEE (reference sequence). The CDR3 coding sequence is TGTGCCAGCAGCCTGGGCGGGACTAGCGGGAGATTGGGGGGGACAGATACGCAGTATTTT. Translating gives CASSLGGTSGRLGGTDTQYF.

This clone was detected a few times. This chain joins TRBV4-2 and TRBJ2-3, with TRBD2 identical over 8 bases. The ends lost 0 bases at V and 3 bases at J; junction bases unmatched: 8. The length of the CDR3 is 17 residues. Germline CDR1 LGHNA, CDR2 YNFKEQ. The CDR3 reads CASSQDGYRGGTDTQYF. The CDR3 DNA reads TGTGCCAGCAGCCAAGATGGGTACCGGGGGGGGACAGATACGCAGTATTTT.

The chain combines TRBV27 with TRBJ1-1; weak D call: TRBD1 (5 bases). CDR1 MNHEY and CDR2 SMNVEV come from the germline V gene (reference sequence). The V gene lost 5 bases and the J gene lost 11 bases, with 21 bases spanning the gap. The CDR3 spans 14 residues. The CDR3 loop reads CASSPSVGGTMAFF. The CDR3 DNA is TGTGCCAGCAGTCCCTCTGTGGGAGGGACGATGGCTTTCTTT.

This clone was recorded a few times. The V and J genes are TRBV21-1 and TRBJ1-6; the table's TRBD1 call for D was not verified on the DNA. TRBV21-1 is termed a pseudogene. The CDR3 consists of 13 residues. CDR3 residues: CASSGQTNSPLHF. The CDR3 DNA sequence: TGTGCCAGCTCAGGACAGACAAATTCACCCCTCCACTTT.

The chain employs TRBV28 and TRBJ2-7; D is undetermined. CDR1 is MDHEN, CDR2 SYDVKM, per germline. This CDR3 is 14 amino acids long. V was cut by 5 bases and J by 0 bases, with 11 bases left in between. In DNA form, the CDR3 reads TGTGCCAGCAGTGATCTCCTAAGCTCCTACGAGCAGTACTTC. Its translation is CASSDLLSSYEQYF.